The rows below give T cell receptor beta chains drawn from one sample of a study of blood T cells in healthy people across ages. MiXCR was run by TCRdb on the 5' RACE reads, yielding one entry per CDR3 protein. The sample carries about 1,400,000 distinct CDR3 sequences, around 59% recorded once. The sample taken for sequencing was blood. The receptors were gathered from a man in his late teens or twenties in good health. Each CDR3 is given with its conserved first and last residue. The order of the fields is D gene, J gene, V gene, CDR3 length, clone size, CDR3 DNA, CDR3 protein. D genes are given only for firm matches. Not all rows give a size; the values are once, few, many and, for expanded clones, a class.

- TRBJ1-5 TRBV28 14 - TGTGCCAGCAGGTTCGCAGGAAGTGACCAGCCCCAGCATTTT CASRFAGSDQPQHF
- TRBJ2-6 TRBV4-1 17 - TGCGCCAGCACCCTTAGGCAGGAAGTCTCTGGGGCCAACGTCCTGACTTTC CASTLRQEVSGANVLTF
TRBD2 TRBJ2-7 TRBV5-6 16 - TGTGCCAGCAGCGTTCCCGGGACTAGCGGCTCCTACGAGCAGTACTTC CASSVPGTSGSYEQYF
- TRBJ2-7 TRBV7-2 12 - TGTGCCAGCAGCATACCTTATTACGAGCAGTACTTC CASSIPYYEQYF
- TRBJ2-6 TRBV20-1 13 few TGCAGTGCTGGATACTCTGGGGCCAACGTCCTGACTTTC CSAGYSGANVLTF
TRBD1 TRBJ2-1 TRBV4-2 16 - TGTGCCAGCAGCCAAACGGACAGGCCCACCGACAATGAGCAGTTCTTC CASSQTDRPTDNEQFF
TRBD2 TRBJ2-4 TRBV20-1 15 - TGCAGTGCTCAATCTCCCGGGACTAGTGTAAAGGAGCAGTACTTC CSAQSPGTSVKEQYF
- TRBJ2-1 TRBV7-9 15 once TGTGCCAGCAGCCCCACACTCTACTCCTACAATGAGCAGTTCTTC CASSPTLYSYNEQFF
TRBD2 TRBJ2-1 TRBV5-1 18 - TGCGCCAGCAGCTTGTATGGCCCGACAACTAGCGAACACAATGAGCAGTTCTTC CASSLYGPTTSEHNEQFF
TRBD1 TRBJ2-5 TRBV6-1 19 - TGTGCCAGCAGTAAAATCCGGGACAGGGGGTTCTTTAGTGAAGAGACCCAGTACTTC CASSKIRDRGFFSEETQYF
TRBD2 TRBJ2-3 TRBV4-1 16 - TGCGCCAGCAGCCAGACCGGACTAGCGAGCACAGATACGCAGTATTTT CASSQTGLASTDTQYF
- TRBJ2-5 TRBV7-8 15 - TGTGCCGGCAGCTTAGGGACGGGTGGGCAAGAGACCCAGTACTTC CAGSLGTGGQETQYF
- TRBJ2-1 TRBV6-2/TRBV6-3 16 - TGTGCCAGCAGACATCGTTTAAGCGCCGTGGACAATGAGCAGTTCTTC CASRHRLSAVDNEQFF
TRBD2 TRBJ2-1 TRBV5-1 16 - TGCGCCAGCAGCTTGGCCGGGACTAGCGATGGGGGTGAGCAGTTCTTC CASSLAGTSDGGEQFF
- TRBJ1-2 TRBV20-1 11 - TGCAGTGTGTTGGGGTATTGGGGCTACACCTTC CSVLGYWGYTF
- TRBJ2-1 TRBV3-1 13 - TGTGCCAGCAGCCAACAGCTCCGTTCCGAGCAGTTCTTC CASSQQLRSEQFF
- TRBJ2-1 TRBV20-1 12 - TGCAGTGCCGAGGGGGGAATGTATGAGCAGTTCTTC CSAEGGMYEQFF
- TRBJ1-4 TRBV29-1 12 few TGCAGCGGAGGGATCCCTAATGAAAAACTGTTTTTT CSGGIPNEKLFF
- TRBJ1-4 TRBV4-1 16 - TGCGCCAGCAGCCAAGCGGGGGGACGGACGGATGAAAAACTGTTTTTT CASSQAGGRTDEKLFF
- TRBJ1-5 TRBV2 11 - TGTGCCAGCGGGGGGGGCCAGCCCCAGCATTTT CASGGGQPQHF
TRBD2 TRBJ2-3 TRBV6-5 19 - TGTGCCAGCAGTTCCCCGGGACTAGCGGGATTCACTAGCACAGATGCGCAGTATTTT CASSSPGLAGFTSTDAQYF
TRBD1 TRBJ1-1 TRBV5-1 13 - TGCGCCAGCAGTCCGACAGGGAGCACTGAAGCTTTCTTT CASSPTGSTEAFF
- TRBJ2-7 TRBV15 15 few TGTGCCACCAGCAGAGATCGAGCCAGGGTAGTCGAGCAGTACTTC CATSRDRARVVEQYF
TRBD1 TRBJ2-3 TRBV28 14 - TGTGCCAGCAGAGCGACAGGGGCGACAGATACGCAGTATTTT CASRATGATDTQYF
TRBD1 TRBJ2-4 TRBV28 15 - TGTGCCAGCACTGACCCGGGACAGGGACGGAACACTCAGTACTTC CASTDPGQGRNTQYF
TRBD1 TRBJ2-5 TRBV12-3/TRBV12-4 14 - TGTGCCAGCAGTGGGACAGGGATACGAAAGACCCAGTACTTC CASSGTGIRKTQYF
- TRBJ2-1 TRBV14 13 - TGTGCCAGCAGCCAGGGTTACTCCAATGAGCAGTTCTTC CASSQGYSNEQFF
TRBD2 TRBJ2-7 TRBV4-1 15 few TGCGCCAGCAGCCCCCTAGCGGGAGAATACTACGAGCAGTACTTC CASSPLAGEYYEQYF
- TRBJ2-1 TRBV7-9 13 - TGTGCCAGCAGCCTACACCAGTCCAATGAGCAGTTCTTC CASSLHQSNEQFF
TRBD1 TRBJ1-2 TRBV5-1 16 - TGCGCCAGCAGCTTGGGCCTAGGACAGGGGGCGTATGGCTACACCTTC CASSLGLGQGAYGYTF
- TRBJ1-1 TRBV20-1 13 - TGCAGTGCAAGAGCGGTGGGGGGAACTGAAGCTTTCTTT CSARAVGGTEAFF
TRBD2 TRBJ2-7 TRBV4-2 15 - TGTGCCAGCAGCCAATTATCGGGGGGTGGCTACGAGCAGTACTTC CASSQLSGGGYEQYF
- TRBJ1-4 TRBV20-1 13 - TGCAGTGCTAGTACCGGGGGCGGTGAAAAACTGTTTTTT CSASTGGGEKLFF
- TRBJ1-2 TRBV12-3/TRBV12-4 16 - TGTGCCAGCAGGCGTGAGAGGGGCCGCAGTGGCTATGGCTACACCTTC CASRRERGRSGYGYTF
- TRBJ2-7 TRBV5-6 14 few TGTGCCAGCAGCTTGGGGACTAACACCTACGAGCAGTACTTC CASSLGTNTYEQYF
- TRBJ2-1 TRBV27 16 few TGTGCCAGCAGCCTTAAGGGGATTCCCTTTTACAATGAGCAGTTCTTC CASSLKGIPFYNEQFF
TRBD1 TRBJ2-7 TRBV27 14 - TGTGCCAGCAGTTCGGGACAGGGGTACTACGAGCAGTACTTC CASSSGQGYYEQYF
TRBD1 TRBJ1-4 TRBV14 15 - TGTGCCAGCAGCCTAGCCGACAGGGAGAATGAAAAACTGTTTTTT CASSLADRENEKLFF
- TRBJ2-1 TRBV7-2 14 - TGTGCCAGCAGCTTGGGGGGGCTCCAAGAGACCCAGTTCTTC CASSLGGLQETQFF
- TRBJ2-5 TRBV12-5 11 many TGTGCTAGTGGTGTACGAGAGACCCAGTACTTC CASGVRETQYF
TRBD2 TRBJ2-7 TRBV5-6 16 - TGTGCCAGCAGCCCGGGACTAGCGGGGCCTTCCTACGAGCAGTACTTC CASSPGLAGPSYEQYF
- TRBJ2-3 TRBV2 14 - TGTGCCAGCGGGGGGCGGCTAGACACAGATACGCAGTATTTT CASGGRLDTDTQYF
TRBD1 TRBJ2-5 TRBV3-1 15 - TGTGCCAGCAGCCAAGTGGGACAGGGCGATGAAACCCAGTACTTC CASSQVGQGDETQYF
- TRBJ2-1 TRBV4-1 14 - TGCGCCAGCAGCCAACGACTAGACAGGTATGAGCAGTTCTTC CASSQRLDRYEQFF
TRBD1 TRBJ2-1 TRBV29-1 13 - TGCAGCGTGGGACAGATTCTTTACAATGAGCAGTTCTTC CSVGQILYNEQFF
- TRBJ1-2 TRBV12-3/TRBV12-4 13 many TGTGCCAGCAGTTTAGGGCAGGGAAGAGGCTACACCTTC CASSLGQGRGYTF